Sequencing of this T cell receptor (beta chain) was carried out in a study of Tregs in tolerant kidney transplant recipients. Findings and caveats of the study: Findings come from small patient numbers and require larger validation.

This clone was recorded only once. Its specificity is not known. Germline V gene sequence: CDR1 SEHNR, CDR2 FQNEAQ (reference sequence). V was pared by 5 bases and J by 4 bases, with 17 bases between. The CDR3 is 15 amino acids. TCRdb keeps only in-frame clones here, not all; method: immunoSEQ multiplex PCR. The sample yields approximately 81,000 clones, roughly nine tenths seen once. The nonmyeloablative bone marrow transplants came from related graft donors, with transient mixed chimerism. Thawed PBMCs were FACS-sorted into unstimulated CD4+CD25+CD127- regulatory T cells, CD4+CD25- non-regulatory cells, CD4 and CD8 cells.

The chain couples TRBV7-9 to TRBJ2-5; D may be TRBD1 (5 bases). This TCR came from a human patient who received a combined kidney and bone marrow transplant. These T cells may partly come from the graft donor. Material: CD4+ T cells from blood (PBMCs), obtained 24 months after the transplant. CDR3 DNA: TGTGCCAGCAGCCAAAATCGAATAGGGGCAGAGACCCAGTACTTC. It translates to CASSQNRIGAETQYF.